The 32 T cell receptor delta chains below come from one sample, sequenced in a study of gamma-delta chains in newborns, infants, children. TCRdb reanalysed the reads with CATT. The profile shows over 2,000 delta-chain clones, about 1.5% of them singletons. The sequenced sample consisted of blood. These TCRs come from a child who was a newborn, infant or young child, either healthy, febrile or measles-vaccinated (not recorded which).

CDR3 amino acids: CALGGPNLGELYTDKLIF. CDR3 DNA sequence: TGTGCTCTTGGGGGGCCGAACCTGGGGGAGTTGTACACCGATAAACTCATCTTT. The chain employs TRDV1 and TRDJ1, with 8 bases lining up with TRDD3. Trimming cost V 4 bases and J 0 bases; bases outside gene matches: 13. The CDR3 spans 18 residues. The germline gives CDR1 TSWWSYY, CDR2 QGS.

This clone was detected a few times. The likely explanation is a read error, given a far larger clone one base away. The identical CDR3 is also encoded by other nucleotide sequences in the sample. V and J are TRDV1 and TRDJ1, with TRDD3 matching 12 bases. Losses at the gene ends were 3 bases for V and 5 bases for J; bases not matched to a gene: 31. The germline V gene encodes CDR1 TSWWSYY and CDR2 QGS. CDR3 size: 24 residues. The CDR3 nucleotides read TGTGCTCTTGGGGAGATACGTTCCTACCCAGTTCTCACTGGGGGATACTTGGCCACTGATAAACTCATCTTT. This gives the protein CALGEIRSYPVLTGGYLATDKLIF.

Remarks on this clone: The protein recorded in TCRdb matches a much larger clone and deviates from this DNA's translation at residue 14, suggesting a read error; the protein here is obtained by translating the DNA. The V gene is TRDV2, the J gene TRDJ1, with a tentative D call TRDD3 (6 bases). Germline CDR1 is GEAIGNYY and CDR2 is EKD. The CDR3 contains 17 residues. The CDR3 loop reads CACDTFGGDPNTDELIF. The CDR3 coding sequence is TGTGCCTGTGACACCTTTGGTGGGGATCCTAACACCGATGAACTCATCTTT.

This clone was recorded a few times. TCRdb assigns this DNA the protein of a much larger clone, which departs from its translation at residue 8; this likely reflects a read error, and the protein shown comes from translating the DNA. This chain links TRDV1 with TRDJ2, with D perhaps matching TRDD3 (6 bases). The germline V and J ends were trimmed by 7 bases and 0 bases, with 18 bases remaining between them. The CDR3 is 17 residues long. CDR1 is TSWWSYY, CDR2 QGS, per germline. As DNA, the CDR3 is TGTGCTCTTGTGCGCTGGGGATGCTGGCCTTTGACAGCACAACTCTTCTTT. Translation: CALVRWGCWPLTAQLFF.

This clone is medium-sized within its sample. The CDR3, as DNA: TGTGCCTGCACGATGATCTTCCAGCCCGTGGGGGATCCACCCTACACCGATAAACTCATCTTT. As protein: CACTMIFQPVGDPPYTDKLIF. The chain couples TRDV3 to TRDJ1; 8 bases are a match to TRDD3. This CDR3 region has 21 residues. V dropped 4 bases and J dropped 0; count of bases not matched to a gene: 28. Germline CDR1 TVYSNPD, CDR2 GDNSRS (reference sequence).

Judged by abundance, this clone is medium-sized. The sample holds other DNA sequences that translate to the same CDR3. The chain combines TRDV1 with TRDJ1; TRDD3 matches 10 bases. The CDR3 consists of 28 residues. Trimming took 2 bases from V and 1 from J; bases not matched to a gene: 40. The V gene's germline CDR1 is TSWWSYY and CDR2 QGS. CDR3 sequence (DNA): TGTGCTCTTGGGGAAGGTCGGTCCTATGCTTGGACCCCATTTTTCGGGCCCCTACTGGGGGATTTCACCGATAAACTCATCTTT. Encoded protein: CALGEGRSYAWTPFFGPLLGDFTDKLIF.

This clone was detected only a few times. A far larger clone is only one base removed, so a read error is likely. The chain carries TRDV2 and TRDJ1; the match to TRDD3 covers 8 bases. V lost 0 bases and J lost 0; bases outside the gene matches: 14. This CDR3 is built from 19 residues. The V gene's germline CDR1 is GEAIGNYY and CDR2 EKD. The CDR3 bases are TGTGCCTGTGACACCATTAAACTCAGTACTGGGGGTTACACCGATAAACTCATCTTT. It yields the protein CACDTIKLSTGGYTDKLIF.

This clone was detected a few times. The protein held in TCRdb is that of a much larger clone and does not match this DNA's translation at residue 13, likely because of a read error; the protein shown is translated from the DNA. The chain employs TRDV2 and TRDJ1; TRDD3 matches at 8 bases. There are 18 residues in the CDR3. The germline V gene encodes CDR1 GEAIGNYY and CDR2 EKD. After removal of 0 bases from V and 3 bases from J, the junction contained 14 bases not matched to a gene. The CDR3 loop is CACDTGYWGSPYADKLIF. DNA for the CDR3: TGTGCCTGTGACACCGGTTACTGGGGGTCCCCGTACGCCGATAAACTCATCTTT.

About this clone itself: This likely traces to a read error, being one base from a far larger clone. The rearrangement uses TRDV1 and TRDJ1; 13 nucleotides line up with TRDD3. The CDR3 is 27 amino acids. J lost 1 base, V lost 1 base, and 33 bases had no gene match. Germline CDR1 TSWWSYY, CDR2 QGS. CDR3 residues: CALGEPRALLPYTGGYAYPRITDKLIF. The DNA for the CDR3 is TGTGCTCTTGGGGAACCACGAGCCCTCCTACCTTACACTGGGGGATACGCGTATCCCCGTATCACCGATAAACTCATCTTT.

This clone has only a few counts. TCRdb has a much larger clone's protein, which differs at residue 16 from the translation of this DNA, likely because of a read error; what is shown is the protein translated from the DNA. This chain uses TRDV2 with TRDJ1; D is perhaps TRDD2 (6 bases). Trimming stripped 1 base from V and 4 bases from J, with 33 bases between. This CDR3 has 21 residues. Germline V gene lookup returns CDR1 GEAIGNYY and CDR2 EKD. The CDR3 is CACDTGVPSDNHLDPIDKLIF. The CDR3 DNA is TGTGCCTGTGACACAGGAGTCCCTTCCGACAACCACCTGGACCCGATCGATAAACTCATCTTT.

As to this clone: TCRdb assigns this DNA the protein of a much larger clone, which departs from its translation at residue 20; this likely reflects a read error, and the protein shown comes from translating the DNA. V and J are TRDV2 and TRDJ1; D is possibly TRDD2 (6 bases). Per germline, CDR1 GEAIGNYY and CDR2 EKD. CDR3 size: 21 residues. CDR3 amino acids: CACDTGVPSDNHLDPTDKLTF. The CDR3 region has the DNA TGTGCCTGTGACACAGGAGTCCCTTCCGACAACCACCTGGACCCGACCGATAAACTCACCTTT.

This clone was counted only a few times. A read error is the likely source, as a far larger clone sits one nucleotide away. This CDR3 is also generated by other DNA sequences in the sample. The CDR3 DNA is TGTGCCTGTGATACCGGTTACTGGGGGTCCCCGTACACCGATAAACTCATCTTT. This encodes CACDTGYWGSPYTDKLIF. The rearrangement uses TRDV2 and TRDJ1; 8 bases align to TRDD3. The CDR3 sequence is 18 residues long. V lost 4 bases, J lost 0 bases, and 15 bases stayed unmatched. Germline V gives CDR1 GEAIGNYY, CDR2 EKD.

The J gene is TRDJ3, the V gene TRDV2; 8 bases are a match to TRDD3. Germline V gene lookup returns CDR1 GEAIGNYY and CDR2 EKD. This CDR3 spans 23 amino acids. Unmatched junction bases numbered 23, after V lost 2 bases and J lost 3 bases. CDR3 region: CACDKRDWGACPVGFWDTRQMFF. CDR3 in DNA: TGTGCCTGTGACAAAAGGGACTGGGGGGCGTGCCCAGTAGGATTCTGGGACACCCGACAGATGTTTTTC.

A note on this clone: The mismatch at residue 8 between this DNA's translation and the TCRdb protein of a much larger clone likely reflects a read error; the protein shown is translated from the DNA. The V and J genes are TRDV1 and TRDJ1; D unclear. CDR1 and CDR2 from the germline V gene are TSWWSYY and QGS. The CDR3 contains 20 residues. V was cut by 2 bases and J by 0 bases, with 25 bases left in between. The CDR3 here is CALGEAGHALLSPYTDKLIF. The CDR3 coding sequence is TGTGCTCTTGGGGAAGCGGGGCACGCTCTCCTCTCTCCGTACACCGATAAACTCATCTTT.

A word on this clone: The protein TCRdb lists belongs to a much larger clone and differs from this DNA's translation at residue 6, which points to a read error; the protein shown is made from the DNA. The chain couples TRDV2 to TRDJ1, with 12 bases aligning to TRDD3. Germline V gives CDR1 GEAIGNYY, CDR2 EKD. Trimming took 0 bases from V and 4 from J; bases not matched to a gene: 17. This CDR3 comprises 20 residues. CDR3 in amino acids: CACDTALRTNWGIPSDKLIF. The CDR3 DNA follows: TGTGCCTGTGACACCGCACTACGGACCAACTGGGGGATACCTAGCGATAAACTCATCTTT.

The table lists this clone with a few counts. The protein recorded in TCRdb matches a much larger clone and deviates from this DNA's translation at residue 9, suggesting a read error; the protein here is obtained by translating the DNA. V gene TRDV2 combines with J gene TRDJ1, with 7 bases identical to TRDD3. With 0 bases clipped from V and 3 bases from J, the junction kept 9 bases outside the gene matches. The CDR3 loop spans 16 amino acids. The germline gives CDR1 GEAIGNYY, CDR2 EKD. The CDR3 region is CACDTAGGLLADKLIF. CDR3 bases: TGTGCCTGTGACACCGCTGGGGGCCTTCTGGCCGATAAACTCATCTTT.

This clone was detected only a few times. The protein held in TCRdb is that of a much larger clone and does not match this DNA's translation at residue 7, likely because of a read error; the protein shown is translated from the DNA. The CDR3 DNA follows: TGTGCCTCTGATCTGTGGTGGATCGTCACCGATAAACTCATCTTT. Amino acids: CASDLWWIVTDKLIF. The V gene is TRDV3, the J gene TRDJ1, with D hard to call. V lost 4 bases, J lost 1 base, and 19 bases lay in between. The CDR3 is 15 residues long. The germline V gene encodes CDR1 TVYSNPD and CDR2 GDNSRS (reference sequence).

This clone is medium-sized within its sample. This is likely an artifact of a read error, given a far larger clone one base away. At the DNA level, this CDR3 is encoded by other sequences in the same sample as well. The chain uses TRDV2 and TRDJ1; 8 positions agree with TRDD3. This CDR3 contains 16 residues. Germline loops: CDR1 GEAIGNYY, CDR2 EKD. V shed 3 bases and J 0 bases; nucleotides not matched to a gene: 8. The CDR3 nucleotides read TGTGCCTGTGACCAGAGTACTGGGGGGCACACCGATAAACTCATCTTT. Translated, it gives CACDQSTGGHTDKLIF.

This clone turned up a few times. A much larger clone differs from this one at a single base, so this may be a read error. The same CDR3 can be traced to other DNA sequences in this sample. V and J are TRDV1 and TRDJ1; 12 bases align to TRDD3. Germline values: CDR1 TSWWSYY, CDR2 QGS. The CDR3 length is 17 residues. The CDR3 nucleotides read TGTGCTCTTGGGGAATCCACTGGGGGATACAGGACCGATAAACTCATTTTT. Amino acid sequence: CALGESTGGYRTDKLIF.

This clone was seen only a few times. Translating this DNA gives a protein that differs at residue 5 from the TCRdb one, which belongs to a much larger clone; a read error is likely, and the protein shown is this translation. The gene calls are TRDV1 and TRDJ1; TRDD3 agrees at 7 bases. Trimming at V came to 3 bases and at J to 2 bases, leaving 21 bases not matched to a gene. The length of the CDR3 is 20 residues. The germline V gene encodes CDR1 TSWWSYY and CDR2 QGS. DNA for the CDR3: TGTGCTCTTGGGGAGCGGCCTCATCGAGAGGGATACCCGACAACCGATAAACTCATCTTT. It specifies CALGERPHREGYPTTDKLIF.

As concerns this clone: The amino acid sequence in TCRdb belongs to a much larger clone and departs from this DNA's translation at residue 5, likely a sequencing read error; the sequence shown is translated from the DNA. The rearrangement joins TRDV1 to TRDJ1, with no clear D. CDR3 length: 17 amino acids. Per germline, CDR1 TSWWSYY and CDR2 QGS. V was cut by 4 bases and J by 1 base, with 19 bases left in between. CDR3 residues: CALGGLSAEPGTDKLIF. The CDR3 nucleotides are TGTGCTCTTGGGGGACTGAGCGCGGAACCAGGCACCGATAAACTCATCTTT.

This clone was seen more than once but under ten times. This DNA's translation and the protein TCRdb lists, from a much larger clone, do not match at residue 5, likely due to a read error; the protein shown is translated from the DNA. The CDR3 DNA is TGTGCCACCTTTTTGGCAACTGGGGACGGAACCCATTGGGACTTAACCGATAAACTCATCTTT. Its translation is CATFLATGDGTHWDLTDKLIF. V is TRDV3 and J is TRDJ1; 7 bases agree with TRDD3. The V gene end was trimmed by 5 bases and the J gene end by 2 bases; junction bases not matched to a gene: 32. CDR1 and CDR2 from the germline V gene are TVYSNPD and GDNSRS (reference sequence). The CDR3 spans 21 residues.

This clone appeared a few times. This may be a read error, as it is one base from a much larger clone. The identical CDR3 is also encoded by other nucleotide sequences in the sample. V is TRDV1 and J is TRDJ2, with 10 bases lining up with TRDD3. CDR3 size: 23 residues. In germline, CDR1 is TSWWSYY, CDR2 QGS. For the CDR3, the DNA is TGTGCTCTTGGGGAATCGCTTCCTAAGGGAAACTGGGGGATCCCTTCTTTGACAGCACAGCTCTTCTTT. It translates to CALGESLPKGNWGIPSLTAQLFF.

This clone was picked up a small number of times. The TCRdb protein comes from a much larger clone and disagrees with this DNA's translation at residue 15, likely due to a read error; the protein given here is derived from the DNA. J is TRDJ1 and V is TRDV1, with 12 positions matching TRDD3. V was pared by 0 bases and J by 4 bases, with 15 bases of the junction left unmatched. In germline, CDR1 is TSWWSYY, CDR2 QGS. The CDR3 is made up of 20 amino acids. The CDR3 DNA sequence: TGTGCTCTTGGGGAACTTCCTAAACTGGGGGATACCCCGAACAACGATAAACTCATCTTT. Translating it yields CALGELPKLGDTPNNDKLIF.

As for this clone: A far larger clone is only one base removed, so a read error is likely. The sample has other DNA sequences that encode this CDR3 too. The chain is built from TRDV1 and TRDJ1, with 7 positions matching TRDD3. Germline CDR1 is TSWWSYY and CDR2 is QGS. The CDR3 contains 20 residues. The CDR3 DNA reads TGTGCTCTCGGGGAACTCCCTTTTTACTGGGGACGTGCGCGAACCGATAAACTCATCTTT. Translated: CALGELPFYWGRARTDKLIF.

Details on this clone: The amino acid sequence in TCRdb belongs to a much larger clone and departs from this DNA's translation at residue 10, likely a sequencing read error; the sequence shown is translated from the DNA. V is TRDV1 and J is TRDJ1, with TRDD3 matching over 8 bases. Assignment of the J gene here rests on matching the DNA to germline, because TCRdb gives none. With 1 base clipped from V and 5 bases from J, the junction kept 6 bases outside the gene matches. The length of the CDR3 is 15 residues. CDR1 TSWWSYY and CDR2 QGS come from the germline V gene. The chain's CDR3 is CALGEQVWGRDKLIF. DNA for the CDR3: TGTGCTCTTGGGGAACAGGTCTGGGGGAGAGATAAACTCATCTTT.

There are a few counts of this clone. A read error is likely here: a far larger clone is one base away. The sample carries other DNA sequences with the same CDR3. The V and J genes are TRDV1 and TRDJ2; D gene ambiguous. CDR3 length equals 14 residues. Trimming stripped 3 bases from V and 8 bases from J, with 13 bases between. Per the germline V gene, CDR1 is TSWWSYY and CDR2 is QGS. This CDR3 is CALGELGLVAQLFF. DNA of the CDR3: TGTGCTCTTGGGGAGCTTGGTTTGGTGGCACAACTCTTCTTT.

This clone occurred a few times. A read error may explain this, as a much larger clone is one base away. The same CDR3 is also encoded by other DNA sequences in this sample. This chain joins TRDV3 and TRDJ1; D gene uncertain. CDR1 and CDR2 (germline): TVYSNPD, GDNSRS (reference sequence). This CDR3 has 15 residues. CDR3 sequence reads: CALFCTAQHTDKLIF. The CDR3 DNA sequence: TGCGCTCTTTTTTGTACTGCCCAACACACCGATAAACTCATCTTT.

With respect to this clone: The translation of this DNA and the TCRdb protein of a much larger clone differ at residue 4, probably owing to a read error; the protein shown here is translated from the DNA. The chain is built from TRDV2 and TRDJ1, with 9 bases identical to TRDD3. No J gene was available from TCRdb, and it was assigned here by a germline match of the DNA. The CDR3 covers 16 residues. Trimming at V came to 9 bases and at J to 3 bases, leaving 16 bases not matched to a gene. In germline, CDR1 is GEAIGNYY, CDR2 EKD. The chain's CDR3 is CAIMAGIRDGADKLIF. The CDR3 bases are TGTGCCATCATGGCGGGGATACGCGATGGAGCCGATAAACTCATCTTT.

With regard to this clone: This DNA's translation differs at residue 19 from TCRdb's protein, which comes from a much larger clone; a read error is likely, and the protein shown is translated from the DNA. The rearrangement uses TRDV1 and TRDJ1; 10 positions match TRDD3. The CDR3 is 22 residues long. Germline V gives CDR1 TSWWSYY, CDR2 QGS. This CDR3 is CALGEVQSYPVGDTGYTDRLIF. CDR3 in DNA: TGTGCTCTTGGGGAAGTCCAATCCTACCCAGTGGGGGATACAGGGTACACCGATAGACTCATCTTT.

A word on this clone: Only one base separates this from a far larger clonotype, so it likely reflects a read error. The same CDR3 can be traced to other DNA sequences in this sample. The chain uses TRDV1 and TRDJ1, with 10 bases aligning to TRDD3. This CDR3 comprises 22 residues. Germline V lookup: CDR1 TSWWSYY, CDR2 QGS. V shed 2 bases and J 0 bases; nucleotides not matched to a gene: 21. The CDR3 DNA reads as TGTGCTCTTGGGGAAGTCCAATCCTACCCAGTGGGGGATACCGGGTACACCGATAAACTCATCTTT. Encoded protein: CALGEVQSYPVGDTGYTDKLIF.

On this clone itself: A far larger clone is one base from this, pointing to a likely read error. The same CDR3 is also encoded by other DNA sequences in this sample. The J gene is TRDJ1, the V gene TRDV2, with 9 nucleotides matching TRDD3. Germline values: CDR1 GEAIGNYY, CDR2 EKD. The length of the CDR3 is 16 residues. The CDR3 bases are TGTGCCATCATAGCGGGGATACGCGATGGAGCCGATAAACTCATATTT. Protein sequence: CAIIAGIRDGADKLIF.